Below, one T cell receptor (beta chain) is given with its context. Its antigen is currently not known. The CDR3 numbers 11 residues from cysteine through phenylalanine. DNA was not recorded. The germline V gene (reference sequence) sets CDR1 to PRHDT and CDR2 to FYEKMQ. Each CD8+ T cell subset was flow-sorted in triplicate, with roughly 330,000 cells per subset placed directly into RLT lysis buffer. Using standard density gradient centrifugation, peripheral blood mononuclear cells were isolated from buffy coats. An RNeasy Mini Kit was used to extract total RNA from the sorted cells. The instrument was a NextSeq 550. The Human TCR Profiling Kit (MiLaboratory) was used to make UMI-labeled 5' RACE TRB cDNA libraries. cDNA synthesis used the entire amount of extracted RNA, and PCR amplification then used the entire amount of cDNA produced. The libraries were made side by side, with each library going through the same number of PCR cycles. As for the authors' bioinformatics: MIGEC and MiXCR extracted about 48,000 +/- 9,800 unique UMI-labeled TRB cDNA molecules per library, requiring at least two reads per UMI. Each library averaged about 37,000 +/- 9,700 functional in-frame TRB CDR3 nucleotide clonotypes without stop codons. After each sample was downsampled to 5000 UMI-labeled TRB molecules, VDJtools was used to calculate diversity metrics such as normalized Shannon-Wiener and Chao1. VDJtools was used to calculate clonotype-size-weighted physicochemical properties of the central five CDR3 residues, namely interaction energy, strength, volume and Kidera factor 4. TCRdb reprocessed the reads, reporting each CDR3 protein sequence once and no DNA. For this entry, the V and J calls and clone size follow TCRdb and not the study's own pipeline. This sample's table carries about 40,000 distinct CDR3 sequences. The ten largest make up approximately 8% of the sample.

This specimen comes from a study of CXCR3-negative and CXCR3-positive naive CD8 T cells (dated by TCRdb to about 2019). As for the study more broadly: In total, 130 million to 150 million TRB reads were obtained, which works out to roughly 1.5 +/- 0.3 million reads per library. The diversity and physicochemical repertoire analyses included roughly ten donors pooled from two independent experiments. Naive subsets from about five donors and memory cells from 3 donors were included in the TRBV-TRBJ cluster analysis.

Broad study findings and their caveats: CXCR3 expression partially decreased after cryopreservation, so most assays used freshly isolated PBMCs. TRBV-TRBJ usage was similar between naive CXCR3-negative and CXCR3-positive cells from the same donor, while memory cells showed distinct patterns. Both naive subsets had comparably high repertoire diversity, while memory CD8+ T cells had much lower repertoire diversity. Because surface CD5, which has been linked to self-reactivity in mice, was comparable between naive subsets, TCR interaction strength was also inferred from TRB CDR3 physicochemical properties.

Sequences were obtained from memory CD8+ T cells from blood. The cell subset or site label, as the study defines it: conventional CD8+ memory T cells (TMEM), sorted as controls. Recombination joined TRBV13 with TRBJ1-1; lacking DNA, the TRBD1 call made by TCRdb goes unchecked. This TCR was sampled from a human donor in good health. Some clones in this sample may be carry-over from other donors' samples. The CDR3 amino acid sequence is: CASSPGPEAFF. The full variable domain, completed from the reference TRBV13 and TRBJ1-1 proteins outside the CDR3, reads AAGVIQSPRHLIKEKRETATLKCYPIPRHDTVYWYQQGPGQDPQFLISFYEKMQSDKGSIPDRFSAQQFSDYHSELNMSSLELGDSALYFCASSPGPEAFFGQGTRLTVV.